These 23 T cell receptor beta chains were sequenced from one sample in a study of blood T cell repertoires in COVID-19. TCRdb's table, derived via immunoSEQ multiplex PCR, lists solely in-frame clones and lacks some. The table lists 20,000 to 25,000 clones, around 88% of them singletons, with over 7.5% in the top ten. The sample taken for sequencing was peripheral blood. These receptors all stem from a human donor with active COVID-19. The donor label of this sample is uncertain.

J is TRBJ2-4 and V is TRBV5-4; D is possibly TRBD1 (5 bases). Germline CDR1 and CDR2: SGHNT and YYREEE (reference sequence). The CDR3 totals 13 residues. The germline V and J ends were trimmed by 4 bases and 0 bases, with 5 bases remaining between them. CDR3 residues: CASSTGAKNIQYF. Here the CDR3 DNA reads TGTGCCAGCAGCACAGGAGCCAAAAACATTCAGTACTTC.

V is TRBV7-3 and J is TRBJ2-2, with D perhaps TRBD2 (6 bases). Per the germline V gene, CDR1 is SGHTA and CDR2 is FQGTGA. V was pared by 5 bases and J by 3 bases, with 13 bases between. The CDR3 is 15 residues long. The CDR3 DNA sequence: TGTGCCAGCAGCCCGAGCGGGTTAGACACCGGGGAGCTGTTTTTT. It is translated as CASSPSGLDTGELFF.

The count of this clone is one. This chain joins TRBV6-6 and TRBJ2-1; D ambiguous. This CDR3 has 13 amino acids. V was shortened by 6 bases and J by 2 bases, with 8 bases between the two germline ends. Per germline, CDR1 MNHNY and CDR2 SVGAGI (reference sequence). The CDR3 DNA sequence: TGTGCCAGCAGCTCTCAGGCCTACAATGAGCAGTTCTTC. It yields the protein CASSSQAYNEQFF.

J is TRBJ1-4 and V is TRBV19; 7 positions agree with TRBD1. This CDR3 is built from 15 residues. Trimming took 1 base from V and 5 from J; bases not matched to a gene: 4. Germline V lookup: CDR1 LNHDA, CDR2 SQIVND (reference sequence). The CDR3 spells CASSIGLTGNEKLFF. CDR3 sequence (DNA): TGTGCCAGTAGTATAGGATTGACAGGGAATGAAAAACTGTTTTTT.

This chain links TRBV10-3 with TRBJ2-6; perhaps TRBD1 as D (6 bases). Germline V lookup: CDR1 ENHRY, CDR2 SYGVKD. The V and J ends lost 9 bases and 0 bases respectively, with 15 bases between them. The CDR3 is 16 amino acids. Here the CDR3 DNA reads TGTGCCATTGGGAAGGGGGACCACTCTGGGGCCAACGTCCTGACTTTC. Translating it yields CAIGKGDHSGANVLTF.

The CDR3 DNA is TGTGCCAGCAGCCCGACTGGTAGTAGCGGGATTTCAGAGACCCAGTACTTC. This sequence encodes CASSPTGSSGISETQYF. The chain links TRBV4-2 to TRBJ2-5, with 8 bases aligning to TRBD2. CDR1 is LGHNA, CDR2 YNFKEQ, per germline. The length of the CDR3 is 17 residues. Trimming cost V 4 bases and J 4 bases; bases outside gene matches: 14.

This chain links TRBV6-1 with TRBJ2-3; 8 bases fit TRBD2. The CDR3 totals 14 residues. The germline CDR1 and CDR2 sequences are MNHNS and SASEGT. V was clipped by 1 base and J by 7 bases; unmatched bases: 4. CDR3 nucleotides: TGTGCCAGCAGTGAAGGCCTAGCGGGTTATACGCAGTATTTT. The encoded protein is CASSEGLAGYTQYF.

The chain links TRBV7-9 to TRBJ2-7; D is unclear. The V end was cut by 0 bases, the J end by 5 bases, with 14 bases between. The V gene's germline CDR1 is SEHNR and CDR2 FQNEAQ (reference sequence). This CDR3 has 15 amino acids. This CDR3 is CASSLAVSLSDEQYF. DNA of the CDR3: TGTGCCAGCAGCTTAGCGGTTAGCCTGAGCGACGAGCAGTACTTC.

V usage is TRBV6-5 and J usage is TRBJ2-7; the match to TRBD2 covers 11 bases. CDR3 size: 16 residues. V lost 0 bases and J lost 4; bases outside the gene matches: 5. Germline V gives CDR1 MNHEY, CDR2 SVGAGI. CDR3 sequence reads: CASSYSRVAGGYEQYF. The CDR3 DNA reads TGTGCCAGCAGTTACTCGAGGGTAGCGGGAGGGTACGAGCAGTACTTC.

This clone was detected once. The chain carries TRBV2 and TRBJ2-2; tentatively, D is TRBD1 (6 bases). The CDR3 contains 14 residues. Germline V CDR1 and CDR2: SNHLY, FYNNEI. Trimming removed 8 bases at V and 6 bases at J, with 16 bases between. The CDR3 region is CASFRTVRSGELFF. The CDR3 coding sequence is TGTGCCAGCTTTAGGACAGTACGATCCGGGGAGCTGTTTTTT.

This CDR3 is CAISAGVHTDTQYF. DNA of the CDR3: TGTGCCATCAGCGCGGGAGTCCACACAGATACGCAGTATTTT. This rearrangement joins TRBV10-3 to TRBJ2-3, with 7 bases identical to TRBD2. The trim removed 6 bases at V and 2 bases at J, leaving 5 bases unmatched. Germline lookup yields CDR1 ENHRY and CDR2 SYGVKD. The CDR3 extends over 14 amino acids.

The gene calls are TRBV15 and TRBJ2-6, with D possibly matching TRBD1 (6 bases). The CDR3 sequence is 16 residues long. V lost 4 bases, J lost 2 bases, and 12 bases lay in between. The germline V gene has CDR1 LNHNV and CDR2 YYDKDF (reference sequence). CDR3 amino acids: CATSTNREPGANVLTF. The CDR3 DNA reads TGTGCCACCAGCACAAACAGGGAGCCTGGGGCCAACGTCCTGACTTTC.

The CDR3 sequence is CASSFSTGRYTEAFF. CDR3 bases: TGTGCCAGCAGTTTTTCTACGGGGAGATACACTGAAGCTTTCTTT. The chain links TRBV28 to TRBJ1-1; the D is unclear. Germline CDR1 reads MDHEN; CDR2 reads SYDVKM. The germline V and J ends were trimmed by 3 bases and 3 bases, with 14 bases remaining between them. The CDR3 length is 15 residues.

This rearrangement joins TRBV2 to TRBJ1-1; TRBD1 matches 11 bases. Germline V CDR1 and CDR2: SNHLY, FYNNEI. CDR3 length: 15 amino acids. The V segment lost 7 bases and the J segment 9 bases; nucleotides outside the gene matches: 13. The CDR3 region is CASTEGGQGARKAFF. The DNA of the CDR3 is TGTGCCAGCACCGAAGGTGGACAGGGGGCGAGGAAAGCTTTCTTT.

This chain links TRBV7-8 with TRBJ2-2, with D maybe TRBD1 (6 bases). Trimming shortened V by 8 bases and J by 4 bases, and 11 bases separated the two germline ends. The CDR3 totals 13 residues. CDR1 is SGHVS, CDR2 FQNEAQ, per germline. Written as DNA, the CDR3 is TGTGCCAGCGGACAGACGTTCACCGGGGAGCTGTTTTTT. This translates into CASGQTFTGELFF.

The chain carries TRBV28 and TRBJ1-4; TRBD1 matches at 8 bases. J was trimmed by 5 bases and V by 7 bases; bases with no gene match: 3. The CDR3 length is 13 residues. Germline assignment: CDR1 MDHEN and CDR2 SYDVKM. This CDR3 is CASKTGVNEKLFF. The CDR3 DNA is TGTGCCAGCAAGACAGGGGTGAATGAAAAACTGTTTTTT.

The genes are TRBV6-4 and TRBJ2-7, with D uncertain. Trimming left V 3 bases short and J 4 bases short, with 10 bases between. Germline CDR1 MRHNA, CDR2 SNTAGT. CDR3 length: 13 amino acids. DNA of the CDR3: TGTGCCAGCAGTGAAGCTAGTGGGTACGAGCAGTACTTC. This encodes CASSEASGYEQYF.

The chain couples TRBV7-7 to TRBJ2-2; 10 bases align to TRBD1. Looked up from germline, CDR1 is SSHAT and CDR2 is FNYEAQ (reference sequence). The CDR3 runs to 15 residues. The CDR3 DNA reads TGTGCTAGCGGCAGTGGGGACAGGGGCACCGGGGAGCTGTTTTTT. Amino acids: CASGSGDRGTGELFF.

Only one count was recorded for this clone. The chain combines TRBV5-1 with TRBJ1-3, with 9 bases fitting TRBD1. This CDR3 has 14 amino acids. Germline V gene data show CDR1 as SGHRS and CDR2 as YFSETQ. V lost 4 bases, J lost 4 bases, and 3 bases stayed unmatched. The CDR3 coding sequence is TGCGCCAGCAGCCCGGGACAGGGCGGAAACACCATATATTTT. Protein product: CASSPGQGGNTIYF.

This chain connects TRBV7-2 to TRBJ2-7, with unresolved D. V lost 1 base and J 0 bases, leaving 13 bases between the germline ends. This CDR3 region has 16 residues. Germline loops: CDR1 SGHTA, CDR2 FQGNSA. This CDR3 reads CASSLEIAFSSYEQYF. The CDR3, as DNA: TGTGCCAGCAGCTTAGAGATAGCCTTCAGCTCCTACGAGCAGTACTTC. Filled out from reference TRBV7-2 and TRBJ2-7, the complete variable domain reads GAGVSQSPSNKVTEKGKDVELRCDPISGHTALYWYRQSLGQGLEFLIYFQGNSAPDKSGLPSDRFSAERTGGSVSTLTIQRTQQEDSAVYLCASSLEIAFSSYEQYFGPGTRLTVT.

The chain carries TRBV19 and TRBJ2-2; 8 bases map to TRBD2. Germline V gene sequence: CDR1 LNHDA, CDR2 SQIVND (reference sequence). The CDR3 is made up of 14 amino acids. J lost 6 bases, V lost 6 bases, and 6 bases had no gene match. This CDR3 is CASRRPSGSGELFF. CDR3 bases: TGTGCCAGTAGGAGGCCTAGCGGGTCCGGGGAGCTGTTTTTT.

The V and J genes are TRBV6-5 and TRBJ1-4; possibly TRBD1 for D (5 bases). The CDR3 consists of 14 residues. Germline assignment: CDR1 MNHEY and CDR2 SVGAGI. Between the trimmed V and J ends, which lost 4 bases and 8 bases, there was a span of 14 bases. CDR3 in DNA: TGTGCCAGCAGTTCGACCCAGCAGGGAGAAAAACTGTTTTTT. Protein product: CASSSTQQGEKLFF.

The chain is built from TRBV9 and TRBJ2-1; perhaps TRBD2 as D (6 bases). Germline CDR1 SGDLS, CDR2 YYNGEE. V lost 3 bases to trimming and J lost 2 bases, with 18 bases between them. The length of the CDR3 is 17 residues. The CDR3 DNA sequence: TGTGCCAGCAGCGCCTCAGCAGCTCTAGCGCCCTACAATGAGCAGTTCTTC. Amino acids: CASSASAALAPYNEQFF.